A single sample gave rise to the 19 T cell receptor beta chains below, sequenced in a study of blood T cells in healthy people across ages. The authors ran a second PCR of 7 to 11 cycles using a sample-barcoded 5' primer and a J-beta primer mix. TCRdb re-called the 5' RACE reads with MiXCR, one entry per CDR3 protein. This table has more than 1,400,000 distinct CDR3 sequences, approximately 42% appearing once. The sample consisted of blood. These receptors were obtained from a woman younger than 30 in good health.

This chain connects TRBV27 to TRBJ2-1; D might be TRBD2 (7 bases). CDR1 is MNHEY and CDR2 is SMNVEV in the germline V gene (reference sequence). Trimming stripped 5 bases from V and 6 bases from J, with 14 bases between. The CDR3 loop spans 14 amino acids. The DNA for the CDR3 is TGTGCCAGCAGTCCCGGGGGGCCTTCCAATGAGCAGTTCTTC. Protein sequence: CASSPGGPSNEQFF.

The chain combines TRBV20-1 with TRBJ1-6; no clear D gene. The ends were cut back, 3 bases at V and 4 bases at J, with 16 bases in the middle. This CDR3 is built from 16 residues. The V gene's germline CDR1 is DFQATT and CDR2 SNEGSKA (reference sequence). The CDR3 region is CSASGPAGSYNSPLHF. The CDR3 nucleotides read TGCAGTGCTAGCGGCCCAGCCGGCTCATATAATTCACCCCTCCACTTT.

V is TRBV12-3 or TRBV12-4 and J is TRBJ1-2, with a possible D match to TRBD1 (5 bases). Between the trimmed V and J ends, which lost 6 bases and 0 bases, there was a span of 17 bases. The CDR3 has 16 amino acids. This chain's CDR3 is CASSQGGLGANYGYTF. Written as DNA, the CDR3 is TGTGCCAGCAGCCAGGGCGGGTTGGGAGCTAACTATGGCTACACCTTC.

This clonotype appeared many times. CDR3 region: CASGIGDSNQPQHF. CDR3 in DNA: TGTGCTAGTGGCATCGGAGATAGCAATCAGCCCCAGCATTTT. The chain combines TRBV12-5 with TRBJ1-5; D remains unclear. The CDR3 length is 14 residues. Trimming took 6 bases from V and 0 from J, leaving 9 bases between them. Germline values: CDR1 LGHNT, CDR2 FRNRAP.

This clonotype has a count of ten or more. The chain employs TRBV25-1 and TRBJ2-5; D is unresolved. The V and J ends lost 1 base and 3 bases respectively, with 3 bases between them. In germline, CDR1 is MGHDK, CDR2 SYGVNS. The CDR3 consists of 12 residues. This chain's CDR3 is CASSELEETQYF. CDR3 coding DNA: TGTGCCAGCAGTGAATTGGAAGAGACCCAGTACTTC.

The chain has TRBV5-1 and TRBJ2-7; D is undetermined. Trimming left V 1 base short and J 2 bases short, with 10 bases between. This CDR3 has 14 residues. The germline V gene has CDR1 SGHRS and CDR2 YFSETQ. The CDR3 DNA is TGCGCCAGCAGCTTGTCGCGTCAGACCTACGAGCAGTACTTC. Its protein product is CASSLSRQTYEQYF.

V gene TRBV7-2 combines with J gene TRBJ2-1; the D is unclear. The CDR3 loop spans 15 amino acids. The ends were cut back, 3 bases at V and 3 bases at J, with 12 bases in the middle. CDR1 is SGHTA and CDR2 is FQGNSA in the germline V gene. CDR3 loop: CASSLGRTSYNEQFF. The DNA of the CDR3 is TGTGCCAGCAGCTTGGGTCGGACGAGCTACAATGAGCAGTTCTTC. Variable domain in full (rest from reference TRBV7-2 and TRBJ2-1): GAGVSQSPSNKVTEKGKDVELRCDPISGHTALYWYRQSLGQGLEFLIYFQGNSAPDKSGLPSDRFSAERTGGSVSTLTIQRTQQEDSAVYLCASSLGRTSYNEQFFGPGTRLTVL.

This clonotype was picked up a small number of times. The chain has TRBV20-1 and TRBJ2-5; the D gene is possibly TRBD2 (6 bases). Germline loops: CDR1 DFQATT, CDR2 SNEGSKA (reference sequence). Trimming left V 0 bases short and J 0 bases short, with 14 bases between. The CDR3 spans 16 residues. The CDR3 here is CSAREGLFSYQETQYF. The DNA for the CDR3 is TGCAGTGCTAGAGAGGGACTCTTCTCTTACCAAGAGACCCAGTACTTC.

The chain combines TRBV27 with TRBJ1-1; D call uncertain. Per the germline V gene, CDR1 is MNHEY and CDR2 is SMNVEV (reference sequence). This CDR3 spans 13 amino acids. V lost 6 bases to trimming and J lost 6 bases, with 14 bases between them. The CDR3 DNA is TGTGCCAGCAGCAATGAGGGAGGACCTGAAGCTTTCTTT. It specifies CASSNEGGPEAFF.

This clonotype was counted a few times. This chain joins TRBV20-1 and TRBJ2-5; D unresolved. The CDR3 has 14 amino acids. Germline CDR1 is DFQATT and CDR2 is SNEGSKA (reference sequence). V was trimmed by 1 base and J by 2 bases, leaving 11 bases between them. The CDR3 DNA is TGCAGTGCTAGAGTACCGGGCGTACAAGAGACCCAGTACTTC. Translation gives CSARVPGVQETQYF.

This chain joins TRBV29-1 and TRBJ2-5; 7 nucleotides line up with TRBD2. Losses at the gene ends were 3 bases for V and 2 bases for J; bases not matched to a gene: 6. This CDR3 has 14 residues. CDR1 is SQVTM and CDR2 is ANQGSEA in the germline V gene. The CDR3 DNA sequence: TGCAGCGTTGATGGCGGGAGTGGGCAAGAGACCCAGTACTTC. Amino acid sequence: CSVDGGSGQETQYF.

This rearrangement joins TRBV5-1 to TRBJ2-7; TRBD2 agrees at 10 bases. This CDR3 has 19 amino acids. CDR1 is SGHRS, CDR2 YFSETQ, per germline. Trimming removed 4 bases from V and 1 base from J; junction bases left unmatched: 17. The CDR3, as DNA: TGCGCCAGCAGCCCGGCTCGGGCTAGCGGGGGAACTCGATCCTACGAGCAGTACTTC. This sequence encodes CASSPARASGGTRSYEQYF. Looking up the rest from reference TRBV5-1 and TRBJ2-7 gives the full variable domain: KAGVTQTPRYLIKTRGQQVTLSCSPISGHRSVSWYQQTPGQGLQFLFEYFSETQRNKGNFPGRFSGRQFSNSRSEMNVSTLELGDSALYLCASSPARASGGTRSYEQYFGPGTRLTVT.

The chain couples TRBV28 to TRBJ2-4; tentative D call: TRBD1 (5 bases). CDR3 length equals 14 residues. V shed 5 bases and J shed 13 bases, with 21 bases lying between them. Germline CDR1 MDHEN, CDR2 SYDVKM. For the CDR3, the DNA is TGTGCCAGCAGTCCTGAAATCCCTGGGGCAGGACAGTACTTC. Protein sequence: CASSPEIPGAGQYF.

About this clonotype: The junction does not match germline at one end; this may be a read error. The rearrangement joins TRBV12-3 or TRBV12-4 to TRBJ2-7; either TRBD1 or TRBD2 may supply D (6 bases each). The CDR3 is made up of 14 amino acids. CDR3 DNA: TGTGCCAGCGGTTTTGGGGGGCGTCCCTACGAGCAGTACTTC. This codes for CASGFGGRPYEQYF.

The rearrangement links TRBV3-1 to TRBJ2-5, with D tentatively TRBD1 or TRBD2 (5 bases each). Germline loops: CDR1 LGHDT, CDR2 YNNKEL (reference sequence). Trimming removed 4 bases at V and 11 bases at J, with 23 bases between. The CDR3 spans 15 residues. CDR3 DNA sequence: TGTGCCAGCAGCCCAACCGGGACGGTCTACAATGAGCAGTACTTC. Protein sequence: CASSPTGTVYNEQYF.

This clonotype occurred a few times. This sequence joins TRBV7-9 and TRBJ1-5; D gene unclear. From germline, CDR1 is SEHNR and CDR2 FQNEAQ (reference sequence). Deletions cut 6 bases from V and 2 bases from J, with 11 bases between. The CDR3 is made up of 14 amino acids. The CDR3 DNA follows: TGTGCCAGCAGACCGGTCGTGGGCAATCAGCCCCAGCATTTT. It encodes CASRPVVGNQPQHF.

The chain uses TRBV19 and TRBJ2-5; no firm D call. V lost 5 bases and J 5 bases, leaving 9 bases between the germline ends. Germline CDR1 is LNHDA and CDR2 is SQIVND (reference sequence). The CDR3 totals 12 residues. DNA for the CDR3: TGTGCCAGTAGTCCCAGTTGGGAGACCCAGTACTTC. Translated, it gives CASSPSWETQYF. The whole variable domain, filled in from reference TRBV19 and TRBJ2-5, reads DGGITQSPKYLFRKEGQNVTLSCEQNLNHDAMYWYRQDPGQGLRLIYYSQIVNDFQKGDIAEGYSVSREKKESFPLTVTSAQKNPTAFYLCASSPSWETQYFGPGTRLLVL.

This clonotype occurred a few times. The chain joins TRBV9 to TRBJ2-3, with D uncertain. Germline V gene sequence: CDR1 SGDLS, CDR2 YYNGEE. Trimming pared 3 bases from V and 1 base from J, leaving 15 bases between. The CDR3 consists of 16 residues. The CDR3 coding sequence is TGTGCCAGCAGCGAACAACGAACGGACCGCACAGATACGCAGTATTTT. Translating it yields CASSEQRTDRTDTQYF.

This clonotype was seen once. A junction boundary mismatches the germline segment, possibly from a read error. V is TRBV12-3 or TRBV12-4 and J is TRBJ2-3; perhaps TRBD2 as D (6 bases). This CDR3 region has 15 residues. In DNA, the CDR3 is TGTGCCAGCAGTCCGGGCGGGGCCCTCACAGATGCGCAGTATTTT. Translated: CASSPGGALTDAQYF.